This TCR beta chain originates from a study of beta chain features in type 1 diabetes. TCRB transcripts that were expressed got sequenced, as all of the isolated RNA had been reverse transcribed. Data came from immunoSEQ multiplex PCR; TCRdb stores just in-frame clones and leaves some out. The sample holds just over 450,000 clones, approximately 30% seen once. Study-wide results and caveats: Any HLA type influence on TCRB rearrangement was left unresolved here. The naive, central memory and Treg TCRB repertoires showed an apparent similarity that was greater among patients than among healthy donors.

One heparinised draw of blood, averaging around 120 mL, came from each donor. It was via CD45RO/CCR7/CD25/CD127/CD95/CD27 that CD4+ naive, central memory, regulatory and stem cell-like memory cells were sorted. As to this clone: Its specificity is unknown. The sample carries other DNA sequences with the same CDR3.

Germline-derived CDR1 and CDR2 are SGHRS and YFSETQ. Trimming removed 1 base from V and 4 bases from J; junction bases left unmatched: 2. The CDR3 has 14 amino acids. Sequences were obtained from naive CD4+ T cells from blood. The chain is built from TRBV5-1 and TRBJ2-3, with TRBD1 matching over 8 bases. This receptor was taken from a man aged 18 to 29 in good health. The chain's CDR3 is CASSLTGGSDTQYF. The CDR3 DNA reads TGCGCCAGCAGCTTGACAGGGGGATCAGATACGCAGTATTTT.